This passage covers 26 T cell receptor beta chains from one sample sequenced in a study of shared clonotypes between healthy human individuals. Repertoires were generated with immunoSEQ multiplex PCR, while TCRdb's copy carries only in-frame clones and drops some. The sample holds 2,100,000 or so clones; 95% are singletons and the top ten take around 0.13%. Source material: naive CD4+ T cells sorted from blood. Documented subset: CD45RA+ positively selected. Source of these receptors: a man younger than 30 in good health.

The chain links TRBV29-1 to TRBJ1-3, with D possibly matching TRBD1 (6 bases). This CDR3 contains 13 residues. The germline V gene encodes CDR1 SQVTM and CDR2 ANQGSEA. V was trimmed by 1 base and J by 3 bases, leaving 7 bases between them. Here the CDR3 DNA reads TGCAGCGTTGAAGGGACAGTTGGAAACACCATATATTTT. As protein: CSVEGTVGNTIYF.

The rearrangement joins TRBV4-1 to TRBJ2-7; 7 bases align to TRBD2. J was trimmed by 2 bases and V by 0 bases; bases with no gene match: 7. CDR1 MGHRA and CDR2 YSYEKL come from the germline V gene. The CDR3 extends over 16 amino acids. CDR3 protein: CASSQDGGVTAYEQYF. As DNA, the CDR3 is TGCGCCAGCAGCCAAGATGGGGGGGTCACTGCCTACGAGCAGTACTTC.

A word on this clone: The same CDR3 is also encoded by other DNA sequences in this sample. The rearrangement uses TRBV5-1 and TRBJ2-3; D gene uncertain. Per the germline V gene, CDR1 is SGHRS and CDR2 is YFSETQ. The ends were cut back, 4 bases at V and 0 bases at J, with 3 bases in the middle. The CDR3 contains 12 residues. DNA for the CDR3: TGCGCCAGCAGCCTGAGCACAGATACGCAGTATTTT. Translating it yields CASSLSTDTQYF.

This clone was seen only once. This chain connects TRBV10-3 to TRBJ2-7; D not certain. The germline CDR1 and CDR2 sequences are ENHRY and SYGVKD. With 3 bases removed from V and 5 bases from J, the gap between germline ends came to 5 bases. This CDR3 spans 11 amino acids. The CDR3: CAISDFHEQYF. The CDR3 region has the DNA TGTGCCATCAGTGATTTCCACGAGCAGTACTTC.

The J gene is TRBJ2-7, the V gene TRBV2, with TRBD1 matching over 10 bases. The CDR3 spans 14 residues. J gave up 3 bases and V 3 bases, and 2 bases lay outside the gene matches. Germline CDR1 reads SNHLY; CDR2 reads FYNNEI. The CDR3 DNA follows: TGTGCCAGCAGTGAGGACAGGGGGTTCTACGAGCAGTACTTC. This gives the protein CASSEDRGFYEQYF.

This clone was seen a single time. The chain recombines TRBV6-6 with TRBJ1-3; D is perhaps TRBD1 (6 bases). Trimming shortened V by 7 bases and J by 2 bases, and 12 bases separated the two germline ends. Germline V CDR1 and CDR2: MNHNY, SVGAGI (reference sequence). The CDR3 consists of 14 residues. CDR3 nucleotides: TGTGCCAGCACACAAGACAGGACTGGAAACACCATATATTTT. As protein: CASTQDRTGNTIYF.

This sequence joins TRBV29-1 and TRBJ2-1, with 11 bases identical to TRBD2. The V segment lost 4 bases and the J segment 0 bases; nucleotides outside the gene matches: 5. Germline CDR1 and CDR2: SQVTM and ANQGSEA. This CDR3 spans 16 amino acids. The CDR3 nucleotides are TGCAGCGTTGGACTAGCGGGAACCCTCTCCTACAATGAGCAGTTCTTC. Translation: CSVGLAGTLSYNEQFF.

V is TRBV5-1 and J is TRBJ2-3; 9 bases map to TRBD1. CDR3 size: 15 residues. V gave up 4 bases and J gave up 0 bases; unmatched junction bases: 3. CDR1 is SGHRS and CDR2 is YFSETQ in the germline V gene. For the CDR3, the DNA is TGCGCCAGCAGCAAGGACAGGGGTAGCACAGATACGCAGTATTTT. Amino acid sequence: CASSKDRGSTDTQYF.

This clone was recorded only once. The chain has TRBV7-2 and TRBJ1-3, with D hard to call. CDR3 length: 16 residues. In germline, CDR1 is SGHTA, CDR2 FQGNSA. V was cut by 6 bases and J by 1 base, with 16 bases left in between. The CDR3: CASSSGGFFSGNTIYF. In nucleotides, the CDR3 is TGTGCCAGCAGTTCCGGCGGGTTTTTTTCTGGAAACACCATATATTTT.

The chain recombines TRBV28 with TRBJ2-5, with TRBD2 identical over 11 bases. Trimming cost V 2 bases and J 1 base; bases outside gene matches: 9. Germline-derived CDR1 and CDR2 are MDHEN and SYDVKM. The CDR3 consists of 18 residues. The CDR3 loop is CASSLGGTSGGRQETQYF. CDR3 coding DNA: TGTGCCAGCAGTTTAGGGGGAACTAGCGGGGGTCGCCAAGAGACCCAGTACTTC.

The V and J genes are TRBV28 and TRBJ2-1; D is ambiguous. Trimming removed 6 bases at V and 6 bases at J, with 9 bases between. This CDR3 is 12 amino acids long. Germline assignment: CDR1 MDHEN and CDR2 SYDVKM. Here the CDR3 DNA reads TGTGCCAGCAGGTGGGGTCTCAATGAGCAGTTCTTC. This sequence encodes CASRWGLNEQFF. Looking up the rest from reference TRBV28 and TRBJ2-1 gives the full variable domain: DVKVTQSSRYLVKRTGEKVFLECVQDMDHENMFWYRQDPGLGLRLIYFSYDVKMKEKGDIPEGYSVSREKKERFSLILESASTNQTSMYLCASRWGLNEQFFGPGTRLTVL.

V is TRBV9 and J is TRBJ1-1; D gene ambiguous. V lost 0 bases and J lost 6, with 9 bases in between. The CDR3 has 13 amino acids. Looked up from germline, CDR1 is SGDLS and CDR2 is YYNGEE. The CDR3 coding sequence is TGTGCCAGCAGCGTAGTGGGCGGCGCTGAAGCTTTCTTT. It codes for CASSVVGGAEAFF.

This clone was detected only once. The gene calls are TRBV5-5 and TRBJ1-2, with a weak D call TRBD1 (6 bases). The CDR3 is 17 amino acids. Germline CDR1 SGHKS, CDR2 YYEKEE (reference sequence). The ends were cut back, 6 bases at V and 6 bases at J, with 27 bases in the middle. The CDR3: CASTVGGARGDGHGYTF. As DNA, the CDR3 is TGTGCCAGCACCGTGGGGGGGGCCCGCGGGGATGGCCATGGCTACACCTTC.

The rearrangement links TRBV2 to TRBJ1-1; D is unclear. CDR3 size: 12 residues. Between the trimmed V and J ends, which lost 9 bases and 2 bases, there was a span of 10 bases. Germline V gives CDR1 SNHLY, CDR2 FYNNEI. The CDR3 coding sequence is TGTGCCAGTGACAAGGGAAACACTGAAGCTTTCTTT. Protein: CASDKGNTEAFF. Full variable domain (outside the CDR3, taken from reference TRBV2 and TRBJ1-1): EPEVTQTPSHQVTQMGQEVILRCVPISNHLYFYWYRQILGQKVEFLVSFYNNEISEKSEIFDDQFSVERPDGSNFTLKIRSTKLEDSAMYFCASDKGNTEAFFGQGTRLTVV.

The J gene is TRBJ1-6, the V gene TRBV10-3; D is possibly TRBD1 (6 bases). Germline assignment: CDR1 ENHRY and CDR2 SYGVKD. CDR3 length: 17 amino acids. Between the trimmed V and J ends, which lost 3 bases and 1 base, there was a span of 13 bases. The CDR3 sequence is CAISDRAQGSYNSPLHF. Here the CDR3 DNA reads TGTGCCATCAGTGACAGGGCCCAGGGGTCCTATAATTCACCCCTCCACTTT.

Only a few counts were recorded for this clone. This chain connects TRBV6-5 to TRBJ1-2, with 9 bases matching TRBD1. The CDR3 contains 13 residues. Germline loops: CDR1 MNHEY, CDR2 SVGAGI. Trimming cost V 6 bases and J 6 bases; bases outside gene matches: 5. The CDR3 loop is CASRFGQGNGYTF. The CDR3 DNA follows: TGTGCCAGCAGGTTCGGACAGGGGAATGGCTACACCTTC.

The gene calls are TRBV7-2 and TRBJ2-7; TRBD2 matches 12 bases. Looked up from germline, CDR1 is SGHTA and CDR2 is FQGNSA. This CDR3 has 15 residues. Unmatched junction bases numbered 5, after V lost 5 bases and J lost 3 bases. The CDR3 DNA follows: TGTGCCAGCAGCCGGACTAGCGGGACCATCTACGAGCAGTACTTC. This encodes CASSRTSGTIYEQYF.

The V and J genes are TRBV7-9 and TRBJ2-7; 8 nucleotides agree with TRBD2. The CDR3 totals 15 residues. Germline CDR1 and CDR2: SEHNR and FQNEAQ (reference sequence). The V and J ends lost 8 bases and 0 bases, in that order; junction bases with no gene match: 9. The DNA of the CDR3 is TGTGCCAGCGAAGGCGGGGGGTTTTTCTCCTACGAGCAGTACTTC. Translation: CASEGGGFFSYEQYF.

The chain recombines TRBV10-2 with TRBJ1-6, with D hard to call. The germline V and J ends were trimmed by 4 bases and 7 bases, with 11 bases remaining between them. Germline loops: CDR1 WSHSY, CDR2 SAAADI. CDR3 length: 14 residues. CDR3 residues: CASSGQVLNSPLHF. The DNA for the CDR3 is TGCGCCAGCAGTGGTCAGGTTTTAAATTCACCCCTCCACTTT.

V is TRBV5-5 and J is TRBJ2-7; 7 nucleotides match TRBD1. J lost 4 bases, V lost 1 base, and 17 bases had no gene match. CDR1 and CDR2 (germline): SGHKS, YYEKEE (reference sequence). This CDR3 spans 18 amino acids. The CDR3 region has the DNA TGTGCCAGCAGCTTGTCTCTTCCTAGCCGGTCAGGGGGTTACGAGCAGTACTTC. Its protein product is CASSLSLPSRSGGYEQYF.

Written as DNA, the CDR3 is TGTGCCAGCAGGCCTAACAGGGGGTTCACCGGGGAGCTGTTTTTT. Translated: CASRPNRGFTGELFF. The chain employs TRBV6-5 and TRBJ2-2; 8 bases match TRBD1. There are 15 residues in the CDR3. Unmatched junction bases numbered 7, after V lost 6 bases and J lost 4 bases. The germline V gene encodes CDR1 MNHEY and CDR2 SVGAGI.

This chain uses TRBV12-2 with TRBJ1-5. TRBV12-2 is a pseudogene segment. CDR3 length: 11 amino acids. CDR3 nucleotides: TGTGCAAGTCGCTTACGGCAGCCCCAGCATTTT. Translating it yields CASRLRQPQHF.

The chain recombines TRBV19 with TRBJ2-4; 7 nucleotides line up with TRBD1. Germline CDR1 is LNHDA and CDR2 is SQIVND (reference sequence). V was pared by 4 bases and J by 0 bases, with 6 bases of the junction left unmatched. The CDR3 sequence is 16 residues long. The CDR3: CASSTTGVVAKNIQYF. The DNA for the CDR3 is TGTGCCAGTAGTACCACAGGGGTAGTAGCCAAAAACATTCAGTACTTC.

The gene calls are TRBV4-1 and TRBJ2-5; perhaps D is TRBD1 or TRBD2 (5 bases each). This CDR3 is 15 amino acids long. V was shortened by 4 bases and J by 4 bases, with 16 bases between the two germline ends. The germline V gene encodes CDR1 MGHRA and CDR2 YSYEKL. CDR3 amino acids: CASSLRDVFPETQYF. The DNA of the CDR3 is TGCGCCAGCAGCCTGAGGGACGTATTCCCAGAGACCCAGTACTTC.

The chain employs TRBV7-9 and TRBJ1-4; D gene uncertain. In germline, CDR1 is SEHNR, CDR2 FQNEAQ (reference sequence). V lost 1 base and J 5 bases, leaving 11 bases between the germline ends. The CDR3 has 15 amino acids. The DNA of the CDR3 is TGTGCCAGCAGCTTAGAGCTCTTAACGAATGAAAAACTGTTTTTT. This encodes CASSLELLTNEKLFF.

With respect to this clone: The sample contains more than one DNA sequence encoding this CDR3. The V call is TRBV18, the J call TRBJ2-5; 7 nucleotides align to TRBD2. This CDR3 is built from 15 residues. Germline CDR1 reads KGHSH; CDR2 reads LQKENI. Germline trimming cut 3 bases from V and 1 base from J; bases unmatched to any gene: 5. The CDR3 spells CASSPGTTSQETQYF. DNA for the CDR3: TGTGCCAGCTCACCCGGGACTACCTCCCAAGAGACCCAGTACTTC.